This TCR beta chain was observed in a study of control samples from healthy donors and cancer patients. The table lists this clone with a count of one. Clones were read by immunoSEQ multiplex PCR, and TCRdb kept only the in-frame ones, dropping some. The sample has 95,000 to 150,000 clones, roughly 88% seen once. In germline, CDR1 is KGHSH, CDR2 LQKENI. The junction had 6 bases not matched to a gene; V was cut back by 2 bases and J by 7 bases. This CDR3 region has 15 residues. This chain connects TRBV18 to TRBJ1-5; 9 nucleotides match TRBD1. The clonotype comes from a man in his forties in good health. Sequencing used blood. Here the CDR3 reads CASSPNGQGRQPQHF. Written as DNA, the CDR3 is TGTGCCAGCTCACCAAACGGACAGGGGAGGCAGCCCCAGCATTTT.